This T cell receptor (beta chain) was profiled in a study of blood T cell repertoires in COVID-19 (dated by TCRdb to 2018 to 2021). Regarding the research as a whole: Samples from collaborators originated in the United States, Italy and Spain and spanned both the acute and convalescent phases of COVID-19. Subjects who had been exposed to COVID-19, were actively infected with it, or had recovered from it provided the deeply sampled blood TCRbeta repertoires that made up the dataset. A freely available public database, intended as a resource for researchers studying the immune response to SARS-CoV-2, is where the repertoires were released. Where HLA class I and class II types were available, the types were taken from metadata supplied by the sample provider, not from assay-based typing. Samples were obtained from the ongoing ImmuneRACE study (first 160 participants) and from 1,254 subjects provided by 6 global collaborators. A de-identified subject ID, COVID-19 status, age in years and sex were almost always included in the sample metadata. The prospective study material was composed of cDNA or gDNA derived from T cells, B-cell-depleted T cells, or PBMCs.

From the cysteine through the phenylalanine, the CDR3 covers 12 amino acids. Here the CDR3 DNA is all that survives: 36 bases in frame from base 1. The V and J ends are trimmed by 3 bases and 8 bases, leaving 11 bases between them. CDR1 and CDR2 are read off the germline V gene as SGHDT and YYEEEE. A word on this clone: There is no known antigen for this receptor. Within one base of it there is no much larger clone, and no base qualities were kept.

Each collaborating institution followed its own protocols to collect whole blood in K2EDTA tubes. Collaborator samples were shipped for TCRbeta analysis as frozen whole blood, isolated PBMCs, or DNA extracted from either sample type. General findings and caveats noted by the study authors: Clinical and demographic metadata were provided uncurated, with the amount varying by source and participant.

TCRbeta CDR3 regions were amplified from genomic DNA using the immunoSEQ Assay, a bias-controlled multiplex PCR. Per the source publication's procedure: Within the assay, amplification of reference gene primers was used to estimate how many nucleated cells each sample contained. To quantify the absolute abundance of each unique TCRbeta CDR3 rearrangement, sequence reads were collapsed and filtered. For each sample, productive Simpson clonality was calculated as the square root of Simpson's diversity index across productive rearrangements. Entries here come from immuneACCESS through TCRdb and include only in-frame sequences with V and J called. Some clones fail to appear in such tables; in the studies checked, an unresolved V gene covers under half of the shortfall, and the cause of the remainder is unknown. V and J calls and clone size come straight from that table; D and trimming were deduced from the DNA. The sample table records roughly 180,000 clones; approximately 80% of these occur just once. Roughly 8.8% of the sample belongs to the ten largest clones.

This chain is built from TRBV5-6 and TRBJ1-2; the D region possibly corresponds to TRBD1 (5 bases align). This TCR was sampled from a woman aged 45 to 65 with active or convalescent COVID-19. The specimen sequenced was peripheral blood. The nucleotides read TGTGCCAGCAGCTGGGGCGGGGACGGCTACACCTTC. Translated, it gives CASSWGGDGYTF.